Reported below is one T cell receptor beta chain. The entry originates in a study of T-cell reconstitution after alpha-beta-depleted transplantation in children. TCRbeta library construction was performed incorporating unique molecular identifiers. One entry per CDR3 protein, called by TCRdb with MiXCR from the PCR reads. Of more than 450,000 distinct CDR3 sequences in the sample, approximately 16% were seen once. Per the germline V gene, CDR1 is SGHRS and CDR2 is YFSETQ. There are 12 residues in the CDR3. V lost 4 bases and J lost 7, with 12 bases in between. The source is a human donor who donated a stem cell graft to a child with acute lymphoblastic leukemia. The sequenced sample was PBMCs from the stem cell graft donor, obtained from the stem cell graft. The chain links TRBV5-1 to TRBJ2-7; D not resolved. The CDR3: CASSTNGWEQYF. CDR3 DNA: TGCGCCAGCAGCACTAATGGCTGGGAGCAGTACTTC.